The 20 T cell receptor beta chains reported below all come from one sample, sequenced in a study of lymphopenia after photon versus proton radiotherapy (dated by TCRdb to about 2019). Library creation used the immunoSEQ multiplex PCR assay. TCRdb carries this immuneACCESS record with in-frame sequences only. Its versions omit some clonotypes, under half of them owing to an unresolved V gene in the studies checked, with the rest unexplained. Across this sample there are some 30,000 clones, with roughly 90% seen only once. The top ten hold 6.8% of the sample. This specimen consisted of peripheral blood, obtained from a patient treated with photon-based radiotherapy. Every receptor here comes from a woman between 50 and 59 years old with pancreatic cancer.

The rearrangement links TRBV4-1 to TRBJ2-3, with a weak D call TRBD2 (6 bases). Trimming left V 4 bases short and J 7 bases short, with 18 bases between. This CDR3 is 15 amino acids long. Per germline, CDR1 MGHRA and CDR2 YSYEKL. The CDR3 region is CASSPAEWGRHTQYF. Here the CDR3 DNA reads TGCGCCAGCAGCCCGGCCGAGTGGGGGAGGCATACGCAGTATTTT.

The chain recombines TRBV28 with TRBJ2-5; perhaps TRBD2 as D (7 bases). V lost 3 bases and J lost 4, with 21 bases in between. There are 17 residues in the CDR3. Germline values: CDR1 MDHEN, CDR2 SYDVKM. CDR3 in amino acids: CASSFGLAVRGGETQYF. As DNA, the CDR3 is TGTGCCAGCAGTTTCGGCCTAGCGGTTAGGGGGGGAGAGACCCAGTACTTC.

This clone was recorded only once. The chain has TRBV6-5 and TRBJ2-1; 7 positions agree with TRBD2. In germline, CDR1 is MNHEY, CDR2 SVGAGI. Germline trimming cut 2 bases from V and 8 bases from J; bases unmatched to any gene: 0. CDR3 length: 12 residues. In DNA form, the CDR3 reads TGTGCCAGCAGTTACCGGGGGGATGAGCAGTTCTTC. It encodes CASSYRGDEQFF.

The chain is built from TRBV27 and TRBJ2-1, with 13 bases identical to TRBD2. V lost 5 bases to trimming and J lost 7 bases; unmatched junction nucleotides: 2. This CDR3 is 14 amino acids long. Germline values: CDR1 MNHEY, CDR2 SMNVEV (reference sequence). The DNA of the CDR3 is TGTGCCAGCAGTATACTAGCGGGAGGGAATGAGCAGTTCTTC. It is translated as CASSILAGGNEQFF.

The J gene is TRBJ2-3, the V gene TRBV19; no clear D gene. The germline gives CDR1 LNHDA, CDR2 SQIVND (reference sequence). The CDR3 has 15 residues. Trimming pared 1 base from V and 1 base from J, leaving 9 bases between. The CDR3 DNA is TGTGCCAGTAGTATAGGGGGTACAGGCACAGATACGCAGTATTTT. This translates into CASSIGGTGTDTQYF.

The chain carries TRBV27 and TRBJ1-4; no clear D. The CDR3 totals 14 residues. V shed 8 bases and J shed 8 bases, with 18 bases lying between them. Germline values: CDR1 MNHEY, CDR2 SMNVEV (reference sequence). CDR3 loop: CASGEGGREEKLFF. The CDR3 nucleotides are TGTGCCAGCGGGGAAGGAGGGCGGGAGGAAAAACTGTTTTTT.

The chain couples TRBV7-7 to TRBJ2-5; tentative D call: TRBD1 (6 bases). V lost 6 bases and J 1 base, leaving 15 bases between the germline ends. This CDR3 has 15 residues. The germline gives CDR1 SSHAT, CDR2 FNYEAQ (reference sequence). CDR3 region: CASSLLLDSQETQYF. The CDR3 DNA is TGTGCCAGCAGTCTTCTTTTGGACAGCCAAGAGACCCAGTACTTC.

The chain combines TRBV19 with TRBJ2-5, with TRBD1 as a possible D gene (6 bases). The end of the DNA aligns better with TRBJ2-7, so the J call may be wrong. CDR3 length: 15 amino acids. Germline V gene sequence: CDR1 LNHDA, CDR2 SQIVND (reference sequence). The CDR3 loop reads CASSDRDTLAYEQYF. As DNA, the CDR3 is TGTGCCAGTAGTGACCGGGACACCTTAGCCTACGAGCAGTACTTC.

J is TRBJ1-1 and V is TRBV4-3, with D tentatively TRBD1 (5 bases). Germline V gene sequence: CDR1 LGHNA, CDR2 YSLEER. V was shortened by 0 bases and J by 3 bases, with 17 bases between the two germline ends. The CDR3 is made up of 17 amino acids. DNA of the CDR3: TGCGCCAGCAGCCAAGATCCGGGGCGGGCCCGGCACACTGAAGCTTTCTTT. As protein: CASSQDPGRARHTEAFF.

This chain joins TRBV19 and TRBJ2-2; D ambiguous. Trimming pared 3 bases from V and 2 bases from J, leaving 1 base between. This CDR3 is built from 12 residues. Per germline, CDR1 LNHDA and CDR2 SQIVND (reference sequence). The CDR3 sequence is CASSINTGELFF. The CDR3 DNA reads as TGTGCCAGTAGTATCAACACCGGGGAGCTGTTTTTT.

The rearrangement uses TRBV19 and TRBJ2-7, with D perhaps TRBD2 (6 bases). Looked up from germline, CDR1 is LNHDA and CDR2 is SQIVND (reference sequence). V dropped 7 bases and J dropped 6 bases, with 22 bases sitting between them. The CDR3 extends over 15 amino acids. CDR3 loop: CASTPGGNWGGEQYF. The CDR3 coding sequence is TGTGCCAGTACCCCGGGCGGGAATTGGGGAGGCGAGCAGTACTTC.

In DNA, the CDR3 is TGCAGCGTCCTACTTCTGACTAGCGGAAGCACAGATACGCAGTATTTT. Translation: CSVLLLTSGSTDTQYF. The chain combines TRBV29-1 with TRBJ2-3, with 9 bases aligning to TRBD2. V gave up 6 bases and J gave up 0 bases; unmatched junction bases: 10. CDR1 is SQVTM, CDR2 ANQGSEA, per germline. This CDR3 is 16 amino acids long.

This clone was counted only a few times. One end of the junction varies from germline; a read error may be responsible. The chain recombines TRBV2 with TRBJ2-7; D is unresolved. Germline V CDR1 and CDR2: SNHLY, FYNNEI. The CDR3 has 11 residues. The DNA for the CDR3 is TGTGCCAGCAGTGGGGGTTACGGGCAGTACTTC. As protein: CASSGGYGQYF.

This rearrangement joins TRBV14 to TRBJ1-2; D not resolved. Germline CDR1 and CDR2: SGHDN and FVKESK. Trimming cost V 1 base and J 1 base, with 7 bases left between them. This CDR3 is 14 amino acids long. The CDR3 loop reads CASSQVGLNYGYTF. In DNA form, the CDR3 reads TGTGCCAGCAGCCAAGTAGGACTTAACTATGGCTACACCTTC. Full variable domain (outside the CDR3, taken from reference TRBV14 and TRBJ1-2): EAGVTQFPSHSVIEKGQTVTLRCDPISGHDNLYWYRRVMGKEIKFLLHFVKESKQDESGMPNNRFLAERTGGTYSTLKVQPAELEDSGVYFCASSQVGLNYGYTFGSGTRLTVV.

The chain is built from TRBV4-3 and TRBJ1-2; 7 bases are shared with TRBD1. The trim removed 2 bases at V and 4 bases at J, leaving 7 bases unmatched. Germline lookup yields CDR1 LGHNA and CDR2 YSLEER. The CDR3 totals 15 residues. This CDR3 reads CASSQSTGESYGYTF. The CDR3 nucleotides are TGCGCCAGCAGCCAATCAACAGGGGAGAGCTATGGCTACACCTTC.

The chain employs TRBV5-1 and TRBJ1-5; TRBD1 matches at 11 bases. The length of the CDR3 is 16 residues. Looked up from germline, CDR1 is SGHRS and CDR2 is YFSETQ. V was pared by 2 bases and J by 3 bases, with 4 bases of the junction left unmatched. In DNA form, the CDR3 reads TGCGCCAGCAGCTTCGGGACAGGGGGGAACAATCAGCCCCAGCATTTT. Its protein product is CASSFGTGGNNQPQHF.

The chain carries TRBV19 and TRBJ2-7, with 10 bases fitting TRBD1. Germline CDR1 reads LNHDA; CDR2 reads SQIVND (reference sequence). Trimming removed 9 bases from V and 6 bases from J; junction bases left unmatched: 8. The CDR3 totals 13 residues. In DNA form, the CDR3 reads TGTGCCAGACCGGGACAGGGGCATGTCGAGCAGTACTTC. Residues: CARPGQGHVEQYF.

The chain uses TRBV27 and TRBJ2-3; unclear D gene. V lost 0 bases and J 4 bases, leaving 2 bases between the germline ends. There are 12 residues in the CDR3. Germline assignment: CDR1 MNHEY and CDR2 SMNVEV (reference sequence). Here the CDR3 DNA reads TGTGCCAGCAGTTTATCAGCAGATACGCAGTATTTT. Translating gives CASSLSADTQYF.

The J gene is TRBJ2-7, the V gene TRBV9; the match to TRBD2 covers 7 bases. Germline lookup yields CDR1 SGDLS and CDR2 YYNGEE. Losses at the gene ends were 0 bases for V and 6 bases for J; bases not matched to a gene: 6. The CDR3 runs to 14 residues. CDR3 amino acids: CASSVGGGSFEQYF. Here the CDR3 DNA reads TGTGCCAGCAGCGTAGGGGGAGGGTCATTCGAGCAGTACTTC. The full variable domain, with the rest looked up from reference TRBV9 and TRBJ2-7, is DSGVTQTPKHLITATGQRVTLRCSPRSGDLSVYWYQQSLDQGLQFLIQYYNGEERAKGNILERFSAQQFPDLHSELNLSSLELGDSALYFCASSVGGGSFEQYFGPGTRLTVT.

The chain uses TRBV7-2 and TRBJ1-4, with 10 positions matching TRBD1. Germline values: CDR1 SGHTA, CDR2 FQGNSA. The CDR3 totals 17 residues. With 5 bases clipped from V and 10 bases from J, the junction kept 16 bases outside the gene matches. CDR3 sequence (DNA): TGTGCCAGCAGCCCAGTTGGGGACGGACAGGGGGGTGTAAAACTGTTTTTT. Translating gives CASSPVGDGQGGVKLFF.